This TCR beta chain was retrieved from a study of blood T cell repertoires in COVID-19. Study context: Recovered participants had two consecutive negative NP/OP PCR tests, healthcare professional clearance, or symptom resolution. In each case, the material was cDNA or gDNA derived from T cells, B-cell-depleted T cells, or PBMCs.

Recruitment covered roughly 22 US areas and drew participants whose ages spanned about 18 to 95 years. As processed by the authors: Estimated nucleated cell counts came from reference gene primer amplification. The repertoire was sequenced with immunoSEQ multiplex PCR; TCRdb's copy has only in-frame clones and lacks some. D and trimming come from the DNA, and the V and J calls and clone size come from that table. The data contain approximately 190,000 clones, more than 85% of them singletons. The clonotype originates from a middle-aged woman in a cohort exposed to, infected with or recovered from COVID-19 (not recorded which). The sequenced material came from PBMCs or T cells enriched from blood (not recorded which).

The CDR3 DNA reads TGTGCCAGCAGTCCCGGGACAGGTGCAACTAATGAAAAACTGTTTTTT. Protein sequence: CASSPGTGATNEKLFF. The rearrangement links TRBV28 to TRBJ1-4; 8 bases align to TRBD1. The germline CDR1 and CDR2 sequences are MDHEN and SYDVKM. The CDR3 sequence is 16 residues long. V lost 5 bases to trimming and J lost 0 bases; unmatched junction nucleotides: 5.